Listed here are 10 T cell receptor beta chains from one sample, sequenced in a study of blood T cells in healthy people across ages. A second roughly 7 to 12 cycle PCR used barcoded and J-beta primers. TCRdb ran MiXCR on the 5' RACE reads and lists one entry per CDR3 protein. The sample shows hundreds of thousands of distinct CDR3 sequences, about 53% of them seen only once. The sequenced material came from blood. The receptor source for this set is a man in his 60s in good health.

The chain is built from TRBV7-2 and TRBJ2-5; D unclear. The CDR3 has 13 amino acids. Germline V gene data show CDR1 as SGHTA and CDR2 as FQGNSA. Between the trimmed V and J ends, which lost 5 bases and 2 bases, there was a span of 9 bases. DNA for the CDR3: TGTGCCAGCAGCCCGCAGACACAAGAGACCCAGTACTTC. Its protein is CASSPQTQETQYF.

The J gene is TRBJ1-5, the V gene TRBV7-9; D gene uncertain. From germline, CDR1 is SEHNR and CDR2 FQNEAQ (reference sequence). Trimming took 3 bases from V and 5 from J, leaving 8 bases between them. This CDR3 has 13 residues. The CDR3 spells CASSFNSDQPQHF. The CDR3 DNA sequence: TGTGCCAGCAGCTTCAACAGCGATCAGCCCCAGCATTTT. Based on the CDR3 plus reference TRBV7-9 and TRBJ1-5, the full variable domain is DTGVSQNPRHKITKRGQNVTFRCDPISEHNRLYWYRQTLGQGPEFLTYFQNEAQLEKSRLLSDRFSAERPKGSFSTLEIQRTEQGDSAMYLCASSFNSDQPQHFGDGTRLSIL.

The chain uses TRBV25-1 and TRBJ2-5, with 8 positions matching TRBD2. This CDR3 comprises 16 residues. CDR1 and CDR2 (germline): MGHDK, SYGVNS. The V segment lost 2 bases and the J segment 4 bases; nucleotides outside the gene matches: 9. CDR3 DNA sequence: TGTGCCAGCAGTGAAGCTGGTAGCGGGAATTCAGAGACCCAGTACTTC. As protein: CASSEAGSGNSETQYF.

The gene calls are TRBV20-1 and TRBJ2-5; TRBD2 agrees at 9 bases. The DNA end is a closer match to TRBJ2-7, so the J assignment may be wrong. Looked up from germline, CDR1 is DFQATT and CDR2 is SNEGSKA (reference sequence). The CDR3 totals 15 residues. The CDR3 protein is CSAKGLAGTSYEQYF. The CDR3 nucleotides are TGCAGTGCTAAGGGCCTAGCGGGGACGTCCTACGAGCAGTACTTC.

The table lists this clonotype with a few counts. This chain uses TRBV12-3 or TRBV12-4 with TRBJ2-7; 8 bases align to TRBD1. The CDR3 extends over 14 amino acids. The V segment lost 6 bases and the J segment 1 base; nucleotides outside the gene matches: 5. DNA for the CDR3: TGTGCCAGCAGCCGACAGGGGCCATCCTACGAGCAGTACTTC. Its protein product is CASSRQGPSYEQYF.

In this sample, this clonotype turned up once. The chain has TRBV5-1 and TRBJ1-3; D may be TRBD1 (6 bases). Germline V gene data show CDR1 as SGHRS and CDR2 as YFSETQ. The CDR3 is made up of 14 amino acids. V was pared by 4 bases and J by 1 base, with 9 bases between. The CDR3 spells CASSPQGSGNTIYF. The CDR3 DNA follows: TGCGCCAGCAGCCCACAGGGTTCTGGAAACACCATATATTTT.

The rearrangement uses TRBV28 and TRBJ2-7; D is uncertain. CDR1 and CDR2 from the germline V gene are MDHEN and SYDVKM. V was pared by 5 bases and J by 1 base, with 15 bases between. The CDR3 spans 15 residues. The CDR3 protein is CASSPDPVISYEQYF. In DNA, the CDR3 is TGTGCCAGCAGTCCTGATCCCGTAATTTCCTACGAGCAGTACTTC.

The chain couples TRBV7-2 to TRBJ1-6, with D possibly matching TRBD1 (6 bases). Germline values: CDR1 SGHTA, CDR2 FQGNSA. V was cut by 0 bases and J by 10 bases, with 16 bases left in between. This CDR3 is built from 16 residues. The CDR3 here is CASSLAVGGAGSPLHF. CDR3 DNA sequence: TGTGCCAGCAGCTTAGCTGTCGGGGGGGCAGGGTCACCCCTCCACTTT.

The rearrangement uses TRBV12-3 or TRBV12-4 and TRBJ2-5; D is uncertain. V was shortened by 7 bases and J by 11 bases, with 20 bases between the two germline ends. The CDR3 has 13 amino acids. The CDR3 reads CASTKRWEKAQYF. Here the CDR3 DNA reads TGTGCCAGCACCAAAAGGTGGGAAAAGGCGCAGTACTTC.

The chain carries TRBV3-1 and TRBJ1-2; a possible D gene is TRBD1 (6 bases). Germline V gene sequence: CDR1 LGHDT, CDR2 YNNKEL (reference sequence). This CDR3 has 15 amino acids. Trimming stripped 0 bases from V and 3 bases from J, with 11 bases between. The CDR3 nucleotides read TGTGCCAGCAGCCAAGATCTCGCAGGGGACTATGGCTACACCTTC. Its protein is CASSQDLAGDYGYTF.